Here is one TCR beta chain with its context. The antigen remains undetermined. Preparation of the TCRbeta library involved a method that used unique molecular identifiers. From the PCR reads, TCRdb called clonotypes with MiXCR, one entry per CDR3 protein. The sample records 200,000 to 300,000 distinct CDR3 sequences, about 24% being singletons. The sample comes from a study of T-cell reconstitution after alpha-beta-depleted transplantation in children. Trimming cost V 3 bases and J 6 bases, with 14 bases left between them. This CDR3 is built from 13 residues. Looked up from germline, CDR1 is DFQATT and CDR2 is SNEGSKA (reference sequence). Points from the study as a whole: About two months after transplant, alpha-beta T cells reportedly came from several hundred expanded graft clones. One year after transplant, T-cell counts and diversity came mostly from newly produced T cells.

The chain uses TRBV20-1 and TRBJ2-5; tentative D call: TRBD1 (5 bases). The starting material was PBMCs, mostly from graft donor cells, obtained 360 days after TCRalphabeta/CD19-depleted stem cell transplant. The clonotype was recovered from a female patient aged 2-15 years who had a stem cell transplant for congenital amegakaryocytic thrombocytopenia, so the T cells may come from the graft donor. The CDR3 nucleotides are TGCAGTGCTAGTGCACCAGGGCGGAAGACCCAGTACTTC. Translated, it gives CSASAPGRKTQYF.